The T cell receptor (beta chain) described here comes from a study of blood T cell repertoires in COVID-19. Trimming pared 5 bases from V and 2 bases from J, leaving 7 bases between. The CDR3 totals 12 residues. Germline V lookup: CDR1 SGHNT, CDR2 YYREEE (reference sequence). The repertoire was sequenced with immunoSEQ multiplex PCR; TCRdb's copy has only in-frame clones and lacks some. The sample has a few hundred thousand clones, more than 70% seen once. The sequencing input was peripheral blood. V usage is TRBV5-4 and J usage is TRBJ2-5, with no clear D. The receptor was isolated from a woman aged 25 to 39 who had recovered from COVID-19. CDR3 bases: TGTGCCAGCAGTGGCCCTCAAGAGACCCAGTACTTC. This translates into CASSGPQETQYF.